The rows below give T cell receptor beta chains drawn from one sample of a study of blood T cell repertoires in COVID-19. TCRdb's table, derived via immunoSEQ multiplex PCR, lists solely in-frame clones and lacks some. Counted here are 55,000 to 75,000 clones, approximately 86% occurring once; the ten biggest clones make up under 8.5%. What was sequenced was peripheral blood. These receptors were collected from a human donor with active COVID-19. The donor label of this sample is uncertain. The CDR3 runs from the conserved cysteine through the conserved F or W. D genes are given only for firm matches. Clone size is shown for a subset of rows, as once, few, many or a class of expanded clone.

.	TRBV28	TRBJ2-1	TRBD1	CASLGDRVEQFF	TGTGCCAGCTTAGGGGACAGGGTTGAGCAGTTCTTC
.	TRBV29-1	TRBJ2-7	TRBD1	CSVAGGGTGFYEQYF	TGCAGCGTTGCGGGTGGGGGGACAGGGTTCTACGAGCAGTACTTC
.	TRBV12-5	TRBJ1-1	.	CASGLVPGGASRTEAFF	TGTGCTAGTGGTTTGGTCCCGGGGGGGGCGTCCCGTACTGAAGCTTTCTTT
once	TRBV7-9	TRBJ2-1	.	CASSPQYNEQFF	TGTGCCAGCAGCCCACAGTACAATGAGCAGTTCTTC
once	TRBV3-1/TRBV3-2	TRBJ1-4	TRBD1	CASSLQGLGEKLFF	TGTGCCAGCAGCCTACAGGGGCTGGGCGAAAAACTGTTTTTT
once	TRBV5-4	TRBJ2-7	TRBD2	CASSSSLLAGIYEQYF	TGTGCCAGCAGCTCCAGCCTACTAGCGGGTATTTACGAGCAGTACTTC
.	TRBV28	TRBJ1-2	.	CASSFRTDYGYTF	TGTGCCAGCAGTTTTAGGACAGACTATGGCTACACCTTC
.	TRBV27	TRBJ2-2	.	CASSSLLRANTGELFF	TGTGCCAGCAGTTCCCTCCTTCGCGCAAACACCGGGGAGCTGTTTTTT
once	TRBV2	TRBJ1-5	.	CASRDGQNQPQHF	TGTGCCAGCAGAGACGGACAGAATCAGCCCCAGCATTTT
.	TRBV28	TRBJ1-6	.	CASRHPKGSYNSPLHF	TGTGCCAGCAGGCACCCGAAGGGGTCCTATAATTCACCCCTCCACTTT
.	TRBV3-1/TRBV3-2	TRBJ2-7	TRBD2	CASSLGTSGPGAEQYF	TGTGCCAGCAGCCTCGGGACTAGCGGACCTGGGGCCGAGCAGTACTTC
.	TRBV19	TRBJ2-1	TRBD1	CASKARTGLANEQFF	TGTGCCAGTAAGGCGCGGACAGGTCTCGCCAATGAGCAGTTCTTC
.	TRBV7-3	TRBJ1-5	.	CASSFLTINGNQPQHF	TGTGCCAGCAGCTTCCTGACAATTAATGGCAATCAGCCCCAGCATTTT
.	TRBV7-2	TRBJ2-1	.	CASSLGGGTASYNEQFF	TGTGCCAGCAGCCTGGGAGGTGGGACAGCATCCTACAATGAGCAGTTCTTC
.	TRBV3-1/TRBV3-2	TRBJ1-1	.	CASSQGGVGTEAFF	TGTGCCAGCAGCCAAGGGGGGGTCGGCACTGAAGCTTTCTTT
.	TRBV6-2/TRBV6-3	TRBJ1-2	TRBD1	CASSATGLDGYTF	TGTGCCAGCAGTGCGACAGGGTTGGATGGCTACACCTTC
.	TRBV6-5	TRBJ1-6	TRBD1	CASRGTATNSPLHF	TGTGCCAGCAGGGGGACAGCCACAAATTCACCCCTCCACTTT
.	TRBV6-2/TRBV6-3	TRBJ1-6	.	CASSDMYNSPLHF	TGTGCCAGCAGCGACATGTATAATTCACCCCTCCACTTT
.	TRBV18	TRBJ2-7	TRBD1	CASSPYGGTGPFGEQYF	TGTGCCAGCTCACCGTACGGAGGGACAGGGCCTTTCGGAGAGCAGTACTTC
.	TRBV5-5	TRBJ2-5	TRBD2	CASSAASGRAWETQYF	TGTGCCAGCAGCGCAGCTAGCGGGAGGGCCTGGGAGACCCAGTACTTC
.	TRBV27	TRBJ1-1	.	CASTTGPGTEAFF	TGTGCCAGCACTACCGGGCCGGGGACTGAAGCTTTCTTT
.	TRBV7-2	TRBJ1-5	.	CASSQNLQPQHF	TGTGCCAGCAGCCAGAATCTTCAGCCCCAGCATTTT
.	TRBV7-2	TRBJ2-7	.	CASSFYRLTAYEQYF	TGTGCCAGCAGCTTTTACAGGTTAACGGCCTACGAGCAGTACTTC
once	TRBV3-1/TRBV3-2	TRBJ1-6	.	CASSHRTDNSPLHF	TGTGCCAGCAGCCACCGGACAGATAATTCACCCCTCCACTTT
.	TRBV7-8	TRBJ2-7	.	CASSYSAGTKNNEQYF	TGTGCCAGCAGCTACTCCGCCGGGACAAAAAATAACGAGCAGTACTTC
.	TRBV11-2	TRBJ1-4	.	CASSLVSFNEKLFF	TGTGCCAGCAGCTTAGTGAGCTTTAATGAAAAACTGTTTTTT
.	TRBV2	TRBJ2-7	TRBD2	CASKTGGPYEQYF	TGTGCCAGCAAGACGGGGGGGCCTTACGAGCAGTACTTC
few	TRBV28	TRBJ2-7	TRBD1	CASRPGGVGNEQYF	TGTGCCAGCAGGCCAGGGGGCGTAGGTAACGAGCAGTACTTC
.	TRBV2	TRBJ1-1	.	CASSEGTDFMNTEAFF	TGTGCCAGCAGTGAAGGGACAGACTTCATGAACACTGAAGCTTTCTTT
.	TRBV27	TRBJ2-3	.	CASSLSSPADTQYF	TGTGCCAGCAGTCTCTCTTCCCCGGCAGATACGCAGTATTTT
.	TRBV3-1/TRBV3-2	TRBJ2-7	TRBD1	CASSGQVLSYEQYF	TGTGCCAGCTCGGGACAGGTCCTTTCCTACGAGCAGTACTTC
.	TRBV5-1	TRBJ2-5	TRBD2	CASSFGLAGGKTQYF	TGCGCCAGCAGCTTCGGACTAGCGGGAGGAAAGACCCAGTACTTC
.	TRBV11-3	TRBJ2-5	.	CASSLAGVGETQYF	TGTGCCAGCAGCTTAGCAGGGGTTGGCGAGACCCAGTACTTC
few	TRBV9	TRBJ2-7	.	CASSPMGLREQYF	TGTGCCAGCAGCCCGATGGGACTTCGAGAGCAGTACTTC
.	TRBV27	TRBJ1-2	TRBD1	CASSFRTGMRRGANYGYTF	TGTGCCAGCAGTTTCCGGACAGGGATGCGGCGGGGAGCTAACTATGGCTACACCTTC
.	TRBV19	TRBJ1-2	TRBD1	CALSSGTGNGYTF	TGTGCCCTTTCCTCAGGGACAGGAAATGGCTACACCTTC
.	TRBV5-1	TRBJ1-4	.	CASSPGGTNEKLFF	TGCGCCAGCAGCCCCGGGGGAACTAATGAAAAACTGTTTTTT
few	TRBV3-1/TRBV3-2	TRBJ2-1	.	CASSPLTVSHEQFF	TGTGCCAGCAGCCCCCTGACAGTGTCCCATGAGCAGTTCTTC
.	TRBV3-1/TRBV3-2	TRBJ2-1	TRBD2	CASSQTASGGPDNEQFF	TGTGCCAGCAGCCAAACCGCGTCGGGGGGGCCCGACAATGAGCAGTTCTTC
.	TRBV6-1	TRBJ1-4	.	CASSAGLRVATNEKLFF	TGTGCCAGCAGTGCGGGTTTGCGAGTTGCAACTAATGAAAAACTGTTTTTT
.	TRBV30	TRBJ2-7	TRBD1	CAWTGTGPYEQYF	TGTGCCTGGACCGGGACAGGTCCCTACGAGCAGTACTTC
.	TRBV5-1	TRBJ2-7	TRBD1	CASSPPGGYEQYF	TGCGCCAGCAGCCCTCCAGGGGGCTACGAGCAGTACTTC
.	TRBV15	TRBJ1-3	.	CATSRDFGSGNTIYF	TGTGCCACCAGCAGAGATTTCGGGTCTGGAAACACCATATATTTT
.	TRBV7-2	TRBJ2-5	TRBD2	CASSLVQREGRETQYF	TGTGCCAGCAGCTTAGTCCAGCGGGAGGGCCGTGAGACCCAGTACTTC
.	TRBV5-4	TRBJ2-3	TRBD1	CASSLGQGAPPQYF	TGTGCCAGCAGCTTGGGCCAGGGGGCCCCTCCCCAGTATTTT
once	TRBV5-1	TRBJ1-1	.	CASSLDSGQMNTEAFF	TGCGCCAGCAGCTTGGATTCTGGACAGATGAACACTGAAGCTTTCTTT
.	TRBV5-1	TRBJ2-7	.	CASSLDPQGVTYEQYF	TGCGCCAGCAGCTTGGACCCACAGGGCGTCACCTACGAGCAGTACTTC
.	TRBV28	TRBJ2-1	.	CASSLRHLWGGSFF	TGTGCCAGCAGTTTAAGGCACCTGTGGGGAGGCTCGTTCTTC
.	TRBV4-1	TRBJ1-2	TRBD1	CASSQEGQGISGYTF	TGCGCCAGCAGCCAAGAAGGACAGGGAATTTCTGGCTACACCTTC
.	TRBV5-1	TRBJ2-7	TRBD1	CASSWAGGSYEQYF	TGCGCCAGCAGCTGGGCAGGGGGCTCCTACGAGCAGTACTTC
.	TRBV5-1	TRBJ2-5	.	CASSWGPGYQETQYF	TGCGCCAGCAGCTGGGGGCCGGGGTACCAAGAGACCCAGTACTTC
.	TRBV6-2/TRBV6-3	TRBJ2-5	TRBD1	CASSRDRAMKETQYF	TGTGCCAGCAGCCGGGACAGGGCTATGAAAGAGACCCAGTACTTC
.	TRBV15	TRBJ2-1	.	CATRGSGGYNEQFF	TGTGCCACCAGAGGGTCAGGGGGGTACAATGAGCAGTTCTTC